This T cell receptor beta chain originates from a study of low-dose radiotherapy and immunotherapy resistance in tumors. Study context: A dose of 1 Gy per fraction every two weeks went to Cohort 2, totaling 13 Gy over 26 weeks.

The germline gives CDR1 SGHTA, CDR2 FQGNSA. V was cut by 4 bases and J by 2 bases, with 18 bases left in between. This CDR3 spans 17 amino acids. Primers used for first-strand cDNA, a TRAV- and TRBV-specific set, covered both alpha and beta chains. TCRs were amplified for approximately 21 PCR cycles with a constant-region primer and V-primer adapter. One entry per CDR3 protein, called by TCRdb with MiXCR from the reads. The sample lists tens of thousands of distinct CDR3 sequences, around 20% occurring once. This clonotype has a count of ten or more. Time point specified: after trial treatment. The treatment was: LDRT plus nivolumab, ipilimumab, low-dose cyclophosphamide and aspirin (RACIN trial).

This clonotype was obtained from a female donor with ovarian cancer. This material consisted of PBMCs, taken after low-dose radiotherapy plus immunotherapy. The gene calls are TRBV7-2 and TRBJ1-3, with a tentative D call TRBD1 (6 bases). The CDR3 spells CASSSVTPGATGNTIYF. In DNA form, the CDR3 reads TGTGCCAGCAGCTCGGTTACCCCAGGGGCTACTGGAAACACCATATATTTT.